One and the same sample provided the 31 T cell receptor beta chains below, sequenced in a study of T-cell reconstitution after alpha-beta-depleted transplantation in children. Unique molecular identifiers were incorporated into the prepared TCRbeta library. TCRdb re-derived calls from the PCR reads in MiXCR, one entry per CDR3 protein. The profile shows hundreds of thousands of distinct CDR3 sequences, approximately 17% of them singletons. Source: PBMCs from the stem cell graft donor, taken from the stem cell graft. Source of these receptors: a human donor who donated a stem cell graft to a child with acute myeloid leukemia.

The chain joins TRBV20-1 to TRBJ2-3; possible D gene TRBD1, 6 bases. This CDR3 has 19 residues. The germline gives CDR1 DFQATT, CDR2 SNEGSKA (reference sequence). The V end lost 0 bases, the J end lost 4 bases, and 26 bases lay between the germline ends. This CDR3 reads CSARDLVTGGQGFSDTQYF. The CDR3 coding sequence is TGCAGTGCTAGAGATCTCGTGACAGGAGGTCAAGGTTTTTCAGATACGCAGTATTTT.

The CDR3 DNA reads as TGTGCCAGCAGCTTAGGTGGACAGTACAATCAGCCCCAGCATTTT. It translates to CASSLGGQYNQPQHF. The chain employs TRBV7-9 and TRBJ1-5; maybe TRBD1 (6 bases). V shed 1 base and J shed 3 bases, with 10 bases lying between them. The germline V gene encodes CDR1 SEHNR and CDR2 FQNEAQ (reference sequence). The CDR3 is 15 residues long.

This clonotype was seen ten or more times. Here the CDR3 reads CSELSGENNEQFF. Written as DNA, the CDR3 is TGCAGCGAACTTAGCGGGGAAAACAATGAGCAGTTCTTC. The V call is TRBV29-1, the J call TRBJ2-1, with 8 bases fitting TRBD2. CDR3 length equals 13 residues. Looked up from germline, CDR1 is SQVTM and CDR2 is ANQGSEA. V was pared by 7 bases and J by 5 bases, with 7 bases of the junction left unmatched.

This chain links TRBV20-1 with TRBJ2-5; the match to TRBD1 covers 9 bases. Losses at the gene ends were 3 bases for V and 3 bases for J; bases not matched to a gene: 5. CDR1 DFQATT and CDR2 SNEGSKA come from the germline V gene (reference sequence). The CDR3 is made up of 14 amino acids. CDR3 residues: CSARGTGKKETQYF. The CDR3 nucleotides read TGCAGTGCTAGGGGGACAGGGAAAAAAGAGACCCAGTACTTC.

The rearrangement joins TRBV7-2 to TRBJ2-5; 10 bases are shared with TRBD1. Germline V CDR1 and CDR2: SGHTA, FQGNSA. J gave up 2 bases and V 5 bases, and 5 bases lay outside the gene matches. This CDR3 has 15 residues. In nucleotides, the CDR3 is TGTGCCAGCAGCGTCGGGGACAGGGGACAAGAGACCCAGTACTTC. This codes for CASSVGDRGQETQYF.

This clonotype was recorded at least ten times. The CDR3 nucleotides are TGTGCCAGCAGCTTGAACGGGGGCTACACTGAAGCTTTCTTT. This gives the protein CASSLNGGYTEAFF. The V call is TRBV5-4, the J call TRBJ1-1; tentatively, D is TRBD1 (6 bases). V was pared by 1 base and J by 3 bases, with 10 bases between. Germline assignment: CDR1 SGHNT and CDR2 YYREEE (reference sequence). The CDR3 length is 14 residues.

This clonotype was seen many times. The gene calls are TRBV20-1 and TRBJ2-3; TRBD2 is a possible D gene (6 bases). This CDR3 has 14 residues. Germline assignment: CDR1 DFQATT and CDR2 SNEGSKA (reference sequence). V dropped 1 base and J dropped 2 bases, with 10 bases sitting between them. The CDR3 sequence is CSARASGLTDTQYF. CDR3 in DNA: TGCAGTGCTAGAGCGAGCGGGCTCACAGATACGCAGTATTTT.

A few counts support this clonotype. The V and J genes are TRBV7-2 and TRBJ2-1; 8 positions agree with TRBD2. V shed 6 bases and J 2 bases; nucleotides not matched to a gene: 9. Germline CDR1 is SGHTA and CDR2 is FQGNSA. This CDR3 has 16 residues. DNA for the CDR3: TGTGCCAGCAGGCCCAACTCGGGACTAGCCTACAATGAGCAGTTCTTC. This translates into CASRPNSGLAYNEQFF.

This clonotype has ten or more counts. The chain links TRBV20-1 to TRBJ2-5; D ambiguous. The germline V and J ends were trimmed by 3 bases and 5 bases, with 10 bases remaining between them. Germline CDR1 and CDR2: DFQATT and SNEGSKA (reference sequence). This CDR3 has 12 residues. The CDR3 loop is CSASYRDETQYF. The CDR3 region has the DNA TGCAGTGCTAGCTACAGAGATGAGACCCAGTACTTC.

This clonotype was seen only a few times. The chain links TRBV7-9 to TRBJ2-7; D might be TRBD1 or TRBD2, each matching 5 bases. The V and J ends lost 5 bases and 6 bases respectively, with 17 bases between them. CDR1 is SEHNR, CDR2 FQNEAQ, per germline (reference sequence). This CDR3 spans 14 amino acids. This CDR3 reads CASSPTDPGSEQYF. The CDR3 nucleotides read TGTGCCAGCAGCCCAACCGATCCAGGGAGCGAGCAGTACTTC.

This clonotype was seen many times. V gene TRBV20-1 combines with J gene TRBJ1-4; possibly TRBD1 for D (6 bases). V was cut by 6 bases and J by 8 bases, with 13 bases left in between. Germline V lookup: CDR1 DFQATT, CDR2 SNEGSKA (reference sequence). The CDR3 is made up of 12 amino acids. CDR3 bases: TGCAGTGCCGGGGGGGCGAGAGAAAAACTGTTTTTT. Translation: CSAGGAREKLFF.

This clonotype was seen just once. Possible read error: a much larger clone is one base away. This chain uses TRBV6-1 with TRBJ1-5; D gene uncertain. CDR3 size: 12 residues. Germline assignment: CDR1 MNHNS and CDR2 SASEGT. The V and J ends lost 8 bases and 5 bases respectively, with 10 bases between them. The CDR3 here is CASEEVYQPQHF. The CDR3 DNA reads as TGTGCCAGCGAGGAGGTCTATCAGCCCCAGCATTTT.

The rearrangement uses TRBV5-1 and TRBJ2-1; tentatively, D is TRBD1 (5 bases). Looked up from germline, CDR1 is SGHRS and CDR2 is YFSETQ. There are 14 residues in the CDR3. The ends were cut back, 0 bases at V and 5 bases at J, with 9 bases in the middle. The CDR3 DNA reads TGCGCCAGCAGCTTGGACAGGTACCACAATGAGCAGTTCTTC. As protein: CASSLDRYHNEQFF.

The chain carries TRBV30 and TRBJ2-3, with no clear D. V lost 6 bases, J lost 2 bases, and 12 bases lay in between. Germline assignment: CDR1 GTSNPN and CDR2 SVGIG (reference sequence). The CDR3 covers 13 residues. The CDR3 bases are TGTGCCTGCCAGGCGAAGCTCACAGATACGCAGTATTTT. It translates to CACQAKLTDTQYF.

The J gene is TRBJ1-2, the V gene TRBV7-9; 7 nucleotides align to TRBD1. Trimming removed 0 bases from V and 5 bases from J; junction bases left unmatched: 9. This CDR3 is 16 amino acids long. Germline V CDR1 and CDR2: SEHNR, FQNEAQ (reference sequence). The CDR3 coding sequence is TGTGCCAGCAGCTTAGCTTCCAGGGGGAAGAGGTATGGCTACACCTTC. It yields the protein CASSLASRGKRYGYTF. The complete variable domain, with remaining parts taken from reference TRBV7-9 and TRBJ1-2, reads DTGVSQNPRHKITKRGQNVTFRCDPISEHNRLYWYRQTLGQGPEFLTYFQNEAQLEKSRLLSDRFSAERPKGSFSTLEIQRTEQGDSAMYLCASSLASRGKRYGYTFGSGTRLTVV.

Many counts were recorded for this clonotype. This chain joins TRBV29-1 and TRBJ1-3, with D hard to call. The length of the CDR3 is 13 residues. Germline V CDR1 and CDR2: SQVTM, ANQGSEA. Trimming shortened V by 6 bases and J by 0 bases, and 9 bases separated the two germline ends. CDR3 sequence reads: CSVHKLSGNTIYF. The CDR3 DNA is TGCAGCGTCCACAAACTCTCTGGAAACACCATATATTTT. The full variable domain, completed using reference TRBV29-1 and TRBJ1-3, is SAVISQKPSRDICQRGTSLTIQCQVDSQVTMMFWYRQQPGQSLTLIATANQGSEATYESGFVIDKFPISRPNLTFSTLTVSNMSPEDSSIYLCSVHKLSGNTIYFGEGSWLTVV.

This clonotype was observed a handful of times. V usage is TRBV6-1 and J usage is TRBJ2-5; a weak D match, TRBD2 (5 bases). The germline V gene encodes CDR1 MNHNS and CDR2 SASEGT. The V end was cut by 1 base, the J end by 1 base, with 13 bases between. This CDR3 spans 16 amino acids. The CDR3 nucleotides are TGTGCCAGCAGTGAAGGGATAGGACTGGGCCAAGAGACCCAGTACTTC. Amino acid sequence: CASSEGIGLGQETQYF.

This clonotype has ten or more counts. This sequence joins TRBV10-3 and TRBJ1-1; D gene ambiguous. The CDR3 loop spans 14 amino acids. V lost 3 bases and J lost 4, with 12 bases in between. Germline V gene lookup returns CDR1 ENHRY and CDR2 SYGVKD. In DNA form, the CDR3 reads TGTGCCATCAGTGACGATGGGGTCGGCACTGAAGCTTTCTTT. This sequence encodes CAISDDGVGTEAFF.

This clonotype was observed at least ten times. The chain uses TRBV5-1 and TRBJ2-2, with TRBD1 as a possible D gene (5 bases). V gave up 1 base and J gave up 0 bases, with 10 bases separating them. The CDR3 extends over 16 amino acids. Germline V gene sequence: CDR1 SGHRS, CDR2 YFSETQ. CDR3 region: CASSLHRTANTGELFF. CDR3 DNA: TGCGCCAGCAGCTTGCACAGGACCGCGAACACCGGGGAGCTGTTTTTT. Variable domain in full (rest from reference TRBV5-1 and TRBJ2-2): KAGVTQTPRYLIKTRGQQVTLSCSPISGHRSVSWYQQTPGQGLQFLFEYFSETQRNKGNFPGRFSGRQFSNSRSEMNVSTLELGDSALYLCASSLHRTANTGELFFGEGSRLTVL.

In its sample, this clonotype was seen a few times. Here the CDR3 DNA reads TGTGCCACCAGCAGAGAATGGGACAGGGGGCCTTCCTACGAGCAGTACTTC. Translation: CATSREWDRGPSYEQYF. V and J are TRBV15 and TRBJ2-7; 12 bases align to TRBD1. CDR1 and CDR2 (germline): LNHNV, YYDKDF (reference sequence). The CDR3 has 17 residues. The V gene end was trimmed by 0 bases and the J gene end by 1 base; junction bases not matched to a gene: 4.

This rearrangement joins TRBV6-5 to TRBJ2-1; D is possibly TRBD1 (5 bases). The germline V gene has CDR1 MNHEY and CDR2 SVGAGI. V lost 1 base, J lost 7 bases, and 11 bases lay in between. This CDR3 has 14 amino acids. CDR3 sequence (DNA): TGTGCCAGCAGTTACTTAACAGGTTTGAATGAGCAGTTCTTC. This gives the protein CASSYLTGLNEQFF.

This clonotype was detected only a few times. The CDR3 loop reads CASGRLSGNTIYF. The DNA of the CDR3 is TGTGCCAGCGGGCGCCTCTCTGGAAACACCATATATTTT. The chain combines TRBV27 with TRBJ1-3; D uncertain. This CDR3 is built from 13 residues. V lost 8 bases to trimming and J lost 0 bases, with 8 bases between them. CDR1 is MNHEY, CDR2 SMNVEV, per germline (reference sequence).

This clonotype was picked up many times. DNA for the CDR3: TGCAGTGCGGTCACTAGCGCCGAGCAGTACTTC. Translation gives CSAVTSAEQYF. This rearrangement joins TRBV20-1 to TRBJ2-7; 7 nucleotides match TRBD2. Per germline, CDR1 DFQATT and CDR2 SNEGSKA (reference sequence). V shed 6 bases, J shed 6 bases, and the junction held 5 bases outside the gene matches. This CDR3 spans 11 amino acids.

This clonotype was seen a few times. This chain links TRBV7-9 with TRBJ2-2; no clear D gene. CDR1 and CDR2 from the germline V gene are SEHNR and FQNEAQ (reference sequence). V lost 7 bases and J lost 1, with 10 bases in between. The CDR3 consists of 14 residues. Here the CDR3 reads CASNGRLNTGELFF. DNA for the CDR3: TGTGCCAGCAACGGACGGTTGAACACCGGGGAGCTGTTTTTT.

This clonotype was observed many times. The V gene is TRBV20-1, the J gene TRBJ1-1; D possibly corresponds to TRBD1 (5 bases). V dropped 3 bases and J dropped 0 bases, with 11 bases sitting between them. The CDR3 consists of 14 residues. Per the germline V gene, CDR1 is DFQATT and CDR2 is SNEGSKA (reference sequence). The CDR3 nucleotides read TGCAGTGCTAGTCCCGGGACGGTGAACACTGAAGCTTTCTTT. Its translation is CSASPGTVNTEAFF.

This clonotype was found many times. The chain carries TRBV20-1 and TRBJ2-1; D gene ambiguous. The CDR3 is 12 residues long. Trimming took 3 bases from V and 7 from J, leaving 10 bases between them. CDR1 and CDR2 (germline): DFQATT, SNEGSKA (reference sequence). The DNA of the CDR3 is TGCAGTGCTAGGTGGCAGACTAATGAGCAGTTCTTC. Protein product: CSARWQTNEQFF.

This clonotype was picked up many times. The V and J genes are TRBV9 and TRBJ2-1; D unresolved. CDR3 length: 15 residues. V was pared by 0 bases and J by 7 bases, with 14 bases between. The germline CDR1 and CDR2 sequences are SGDLS and YYNGEE. Written as DNA, the CDR3 is TGTGCCAGCAGCGTAGATTCGACTTCAGCAAATGAGCAGTTCTTC. Its protein product is CASSVDSTSANEQFF.

This clonotype has a handful of counts. This chain joins TRBV12-5 and TRBJ2-7; TRBD1 matches 8 bases. CDR3 length: 15 amino acids. Looked up from germline, CDR1 is LGHNT and CDR2 is FRNRAP. Unmatched junction bases numbered 10, after V lost 6 bases and J lost 3 bases. The CDR3, as DNA: TGTGCTAGTGGCTCCATTACAGGGGGATACTACGAGCAGTACTTC. Its translation is CASGSITGGYYEQYF. Drawing the rest from reference TRBV12-5 and TRBJ2-7, the complete variable domain is DARVTQTPRHKVTEMGQEVTMRCQPILGHNTVFWYRQTMMQGLELLAYFRNRAPLDDSGMPKDRFSAEMPDATLATLKIQPSEPRDSAVYFCASGSITGGYYEQYFGPGTRLTVT.

This clonotype appeared many times. The chain has TRBV29-1 and TRBJ1-4; D gene uncertain. Germline-derived CDR1 and CDR2 are SQVTM and ANQGSEA. The CDR3 consists of 14 residues. Trimming stripped 7 bases from V and 0 bases from J, with 12 bases between. The DNA of the CDR3 is TGCAGCGGCACAGATCCTTCAACTAATGAAAAACTGTTTTTT. This codes for CSGTDPSTNEKLFF.

This clonotype was seen repeatedly, ten times or more. DNA for the CDR3: TGTGCCAGCATAAAGCCACACTCTACCACCTACGAGCAGTACGTC. Its protein is CASIKPHSTTYEQYV. The chain links TRBV27 to TRBJ2-7; D gene ambiguous. Between the trimmed V and J ends, which lost 7 bases and 2 bases, there was a span of 18 bases. The CDR3 is 15 amino acids. From germline, CDR1 is MNHEY and CDR2 SMNVEV (reference sequence).

At least ten counts were recorded for this clonotype. The V gene is TRBV30, the J gene TRBJ2-1; D is unclear. V gave up 3 bases and J gave up 4 bases, with 7 bases separating them. CDR3 size: 12 residues. Germline V CDR1 and CDR2: GTSNPN, SVGIG (reference sequence). CDR3 coding DNA: TGTGCCTGGAGAAACAGATACAATGAGCAGTTCTTC. The encoded protein is CAWRNRYNEQFF.